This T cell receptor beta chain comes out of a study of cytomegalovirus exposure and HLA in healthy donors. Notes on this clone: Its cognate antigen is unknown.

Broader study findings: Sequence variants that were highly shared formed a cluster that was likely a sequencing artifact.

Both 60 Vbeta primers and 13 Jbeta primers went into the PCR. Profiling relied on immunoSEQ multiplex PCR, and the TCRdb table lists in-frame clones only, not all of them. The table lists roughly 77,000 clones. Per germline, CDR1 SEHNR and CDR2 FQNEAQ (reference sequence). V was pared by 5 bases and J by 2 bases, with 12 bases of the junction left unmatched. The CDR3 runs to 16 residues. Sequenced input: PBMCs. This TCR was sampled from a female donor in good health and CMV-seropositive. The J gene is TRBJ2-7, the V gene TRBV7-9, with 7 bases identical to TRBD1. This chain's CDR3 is CASSPSTRTGTYEQYF. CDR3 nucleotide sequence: TGTGCCAGCAGCCCTAGTACGAGGACAGGAACCTACGAGCAGTACTTC.